A selection of T cell receptor beta chains follows, all from one sample in a study of T cells in Graves' hyperthyroidism and ophthalmopathy. TCRdb reprocessed the multiplex PCR reads with MiXCR, giving one entry per CDR3 protein. The repertoire holds 700,000 or so distinct CDR3 sequences, over 15% seen once, with around 8.1% in the top ten. The sequencing input was blood. These receptors were collected from a man aged 18 to 29 with Graves' hyperthyroidism. Both conserved end residues are part of each CDR3. A D gene is named only where the DNA matches it firmly. Clone size is given for some rows only: seen once, a few or many times, or a class if the clone is expanded.

V: TRBV20-1; size: NA; D: TRBD2; J: TRBJ2-7; DNA: TGCAGTGCTAGAGATCCCAACCAACTTCGACTAGCGCCTAGCTCCTACGAGCAGTACTTC; CDR3: CSARDPNQLRLAPSSYEQYF
V: TRBV12-3/TRBV12-4; size: many; D: NA; J: TRBJ2-2; DNA: TGTGCCAGCAGTTTAAGTTTCGAGGGAGCGGAAGCCGGGGAGCTGTTTTTT; CDR3: CASSLSFEGAEAGELFF
V: TRBV15; size: NA; D: TRBD1; J: TRBJ1-1; DNA: TGTGCCACCAGCACGAGACAGGGGTCTGAAGCTTTCTTT; CDR3: CATSTRQGSEAFF
V: TRBV13; size: NA; D: NA; J: TRBJ2-7; DNA: TGTGTCAGCAGCTTAGTGGCTCGATTCAAGGAGCAGTACTTC; CDR3: CVSSLVARFKEQYF
V: TRBV7-9; size: many; D: TRBD1; J: TRBJ2-7; DNA: TGTGCCAGCAGCCCCTGGACAGGGGGAAATATCTACGAGCAGTACTTC; CDR3: CASSPWTGGNIYEQYF
V: TRBV3-1; size: many; D: NA; J: TRBJ1-6; DNA: TGTGCCAGCAGCCAAGGTGGACAAAGCTCCTATAATTCACCCCTCCACTTT; CDR3: CASSQGGQSSYNSPLHF
V: TRBV2; size: few; D: NA; J: TRBJ2-1; DNA: TGTGCCAGCTCCCTGCAGGGAGTAGGGAATGAGCAGTTCTTC; CDR3: CASSLQGVGNEQFF
V: TRBV6-2/TRBV6-3; size: few; D: NA; J: TRBJ2-7; DNA: TGTGCCAGCAGTTACTCGATCACCCCGGGCTACGAGCAGTACTTC; CDR3: CASSYSITPGYEQYF
V: TRBV2; size: many; D: NA; J: TRBJ1-1; DNA: TGTGCCAGCAGCCTCTTTAGGGGGGCGAACACTGAAGCTTTCTTT; CDR3: CASSLFRGANTEAFF
V: TRBV2; size: many; D: TRBD1; J: TRBJ2-1; DNA: TGTGCCAGGTCTTGGGACAGTACTTACAATGAGCTGTTCTTC; CDR3: CARSWDSTYNELFF
V: TRBV20-1; size: few; D: NA; J: TRBJ2-1; DNA: TGCAGTGCTAGTCCGGCTTTGAAGGGCAATGAGCAGTTCTTC; CDR3: CSASPALKGNEQFF
V: TRBV28; size: many; D: NA; J: TRBJ1-4; DNA: TGTGCCAGTACCCGGACAGTAAATGAAAAACTGTTTTTT; CDR3: CASTRTVNEKLFF
V: TRBV12-3/TRBV12-4; size: many; D: TRBD1; J: TRBJ2-1; DNA: TGTGCCAGCAGTTTAGTGGACAGGGAGGCCTACAATGAGCAGTTCTTC; CDR3: CASSLVDREAYNEQFF
V: TRBV4-1; size: few; D: NA; J: TRBJ2-7; DNA: TGCGCCAGCAGCCAAGATGGTCAAAAGCAGTACTTC; CDR3: CASSQDGQKQYF
V: TRBV28; size: NA; D: NA; J: TRBJ2-7; DNA: TGTGCCAGCAGCCATCCGGGACAAATTGTCCTCCCCTACGAGCAGTACTTC; CDR3: CASSHPGQIVLPYEQYF
V: TRBV7-2; size: NA; D: TRBD2; J: TRBJ2-1; DNA: TGTGCCAGCAGCTTAGTTGCTAGCGGGGGGGATAATGAGCAGTTCTTC; CDR3: CASSLVASGGDNEQFF
V: TRBV28; size: many; D: TRBD2; J: TRBJ2-1; DNA: TGTGCCAGCAGTTTTTTAGCGGGAAATGAGCAGTTCTTC; CDR3: CASSFLAGNEQFF
V: TRBV28; size: many; D: NA; J: TRBJ2-7; DNA: TGTGCCAGCACTCTTTTTAACGAGCACGAGCAGTACTTC; CDR3: CASTLFNEHEQYF
V: TRBV7-2; size: many; D: NA; J: TRBJ2-5; DNA: TGTGCCAGCAGCTTAACAGGGAGAAAGTACTTC; CDR3: CASSLTGRKYF
V: TRBV30; size: few; D: NA; J: TRBJ2-2; DNA: TGTGCCTGGACCCCCGGCAGGGTCGACACCGGGGAGCTGTTTTTT; CDR3: CAWTPGRVDTGELFF
V: TRBV28; size: many; D: NA; J: TRBJ2-2; DNA: TGTGCCAGCAGTTTAGCGGGACTCACGGGGACCGGGGAGCTGTTTTTT; CDR3: CASSLAGLTGTGELFF
V: TRBV12-3/TRBV12-4; size: NA; D: NA; J: TRBJ2-1; DNA: TGTGCCAGCAGTTTAGGCATCGGAGATCTACGAAATGAGCAGTTCTTC; CDR3: CASSLGIGDLRNEQFF
V: TRBV19; size: NA; D: NA; J: TRBJ2-2; DNA: TGTGCCAGTAGTGCGGGGCAGGGTTCGACCGGGGAGCTGTTTTTT; CDR3: CASSAGQGSTGELFF
V: TRBV28; size: NA; D: NA; J: TRBJ1-2; DNA: TGTGCCAGCAGATCCAAGGGGGGAAGCTATGGCTACACCTTC; CDR3: CASRSKGGSYGYTF
V: TRBV28; size: NA; D: TRBD1; J: TRBJ2-7; DNA: TGTGCCACCAGTGATGCCGCGGCAGGGGGCTACGAGCAGTACTTC; CDR3: CATSDAAAGGYEQYF
V: TRBV15; size: NA; D: NA; J: TRBJ2-5; DNA: TGTGCCACCAGCAGTCCGCCCGAGACCCAGTACTTC; CDR3: CATSSPPETQYF
V: TRBV20-1; size: NA; D: NA; J: TRBJ1-1; DNA: TGCAGTGCTCGAAGACAGGAGTTTACCCCTGAAGCTTTCTTT; CDR3: CSARRQEFTPEAFF
V: TRBV28; size: many; D: TRBD2; J: TRBJ2-7; DNA: TGTGCCAGCAGTTCGAGGACTAGCGGCCCCCCGCAGCAGTACTTC; CDR3: CASSSRTSGPPQQYF
V: TRBV11-3; size: many; D: NA; J: TRBJ2-3; DNA: TGTGCCAGCAGCTTAAGGGCGGCGGGACCGAGCACAGATACGCAGTATTTT; CDR3: CASSLRAAGPSTDTQYF
V: TRBV10-3; size: NA; D: NA; J: TRBJ2-1; DNA: TGTGCCATCAGTGAGCCCCCGGGGCGTAATGAGCAGTTCTTC; CDR3: CAISEPPGRNEQFF
V: TRBV11-3; size: few; D: TRBD2; J: TRBJ2-1; DNA: TGTGCCAGCAGCACCCGACTAGCGGGAGAAAATGAGCAGTTCTTC; CDR3: CASSTRLAGENEQFF
V: TRBV19; size: few; D: TRBD1; J: TRBJ1-5; DNA: TGTGCCAGTAGTACCACCGGGACAGGGAGAGGGCCCCAGCATTTT; CDR3: CASSTTGTGRGPQHF
V: TRBV18; size: once; D: NA; J: TRBJ1-1; DNA: TGTGCCAGCTCCCTTCCTCGGGGCCTCGCGAACACTGAAGCTTTCTTT; CDR3: CASSLPRGLANTEAFF
V: TRBV19; size: few; D: NA; J: TRBJ2-7; DNA: TGTGCCAGAGCCGCAGGTAGCAACGAGCAGTACTTC; CDR3: CARAAGSNEQYF
V: TRBV7-3; size: many; D: TRBD2; J: TRBJ2-1; DNA: TGTGCCAGCAGCCCTGGTGGGGCGGGAGCCTACAATGAGCAGTTCTTC; CDR3: CASSPGGAGAYNEQFF
V: TRBV29-1; size: NA; D: NA; J: TRBJ1-2; DNA: TGCAGCGTTGAAGTGGTCCAGAACTATGGCTACACCTTC; CDR3: CSVEVVQNYGYTF
V: TRBV7-9; size: many; D: TRBD2; J: TRBJ2-3; DNA: TGTGCCAGCAGCTCCCCGGGACTAGCGGACTTCATAAGCACAGATACGCAGTATTTT; CDR3: CASSSPGLADFISTDTQYF
V: TRBV6-1; size: many; D: NA; J: TRBJ2-3; DNA: TGTGCCAGCAGCGAAGACAGCCTCACAGATACGCAGTATTTT; CDR3: CASSEDSLTDTQYF
V: TRBV28; size: few; D: TRBD1; J: TRBJ2-7; DNA: TGTGCCACCAAGGACAGGGAGCAGTACTTC; CDR3: CATKDREQYF
V: TRBV7-2; size: many; D: NA; J: TRBJ2-1; DNA: TGTGCCAGCAGCTTTGGACTCCCCGCGGGCGATGAGCAGTTCTTC; CDR3: CASSFGLPAGDEQFF
V: TRBV11-3; size: NA; D: NA; J: TRBJ2-7; DNA: TGTGCCAGCAGCTTAAGCCCGTATTCCTACGAGCAGTACTTC; CDR3: CASSLSPYSYEQYF
V: TRBV6-5; size: NA; D: TRBD1; J: TRBJ2-1; DNA: TGTGCCAGCAGTTACGGGGACAGGGTGGAATATGAGCAGTTCTTC; CDR3: CASSYGDRVEYEQFF
V: TRBV7-9; size: many; D: NA; J: TRBJ1-1; DNA: TGTGCCAGCAGCTTAAATCAGCTCACTGAAGCTTTCTTT; CDR3: CASSLNQLTEAFF
V: TRBV28; size: NA; D: NA; J: TRBJ1-3; DNA: TGTGCCAGCACTGGGGGCTTAGGTGGAAACACCATATATTTT; CDR3: CASTGGLGGNTIYF
V: TRBV20-1; size: many; D: NA; J: TRBJ1-5; DNA: TGCAGTGCTCCCCGGGACGGGACAAATCAGCCCCAGCATTTT; CDR3: CSAPRDGTNQPQHF
V: TRBV4-3; size: few; D: NA; J: TRBJ2-7; DNA: TGCGCCAGCAGCCAAGAATCGACAAGGGGCTTCTACGAGCAGTACTTC; CDR3: CASSQESTRGFYEQYF
V: TRBV7-2; size: NA; D: NA; J: TRBJ2-5; DNA: TGTGCCAGCAGCTTCCTGGGGAGGCCAGAGACCCAGTACTTC; CDR3: CASSFLGRPETQYF
V: TRBV28; size: many; D: NA; J: TRBJ2-7; DNA: TGTGCCAGCAGTTCTGGCAAGGGAACCAACGAGCAGTACTTC; CDR3: CASSSGKGTNEQYF
V: TRBV24-1; size: many; D: TRBD2; J: TRBJ2-7; DNA: TGTGCCACCAGTGATCCTAGCGGGAGGGCCCACCACGAGCAGTACTTC; CDR3: CATSDPSGRAHHEQYF
V: TRBV6-9; size: NA; D: NA; J: TRBJ1-2; DNA: TGTGCCAGCAGTTATTTATCTGGGGGGAACTATGGCTACACCTTC; CDR3: CASSYLSGGNYGYTF
V: TRBV6-2/TRBV6-3; size: NA; D: TRBD2; J: TRBJ2-7; DNA: TGTGCCAGCAGTTACCGACTAGCGGGAGGGCTTATCTACGAGCAGTACTTC; CDR3: CASSYRLAGGLIYEQYF
V: TRBV28; size: few; D: NA; J: TRBJ1-1; DNA: TGTGCCAGTTACACCTTTGGGAACACTGAAGCTTTCTTT; CDR3: CASYTFGNTEAFF
V: TRBV6-1; size: many; D: NA; J: TRBJ2-1; DNA: TGTGCCAGCAGTACCTCTCAGGCTAATGAGCAGTTCTTC; CDR3: CASSTSQANEQFF
V: TRBV20-1; size: many; D: TRBD2; J: TRBJ2-2; DNA: TGCAGTGCCGGGGGGAAAAACGCCAGGAGAAACACCGGGGAGCTGTTTTTT; CDR3: CSAGGKNARRNTGELFF
V: TRBV12-5; size: many; D: NA; J: TRBJ2-4; DNA: TGTGCTAGTGGCCCGACAATAGCCAAAAACATTCAGTACTTC; CDR3: CASGPTIAKNIQYF